Each of the 23 T cell receptor beta chains below was sequenced from the same sample in a study of Graves' ophthalmopathy and Graves' hyperthyroidism. Scientists amplified the TCR beta CDR3 regions from RNA transcripts. RT-PCR was first run with HTBI primers, then multiplex PCR in a second round. TCRdb analysed the multiplex PCR reads with MiXCR anew, one entry per CDR3 protein. The sample records 600,000 to 950,000 distinct CDR3 sequences, roughly two fifths being singletons. Material: peripheral blood. Receptor source: an adult man with Graves' ophthalmopathy.

This clonotype was detected many times. The genes are TRBV7-9 and TRBJ1-1, with unresolved D. V lost 5 bases and J 4 bases, leaving 11 bases between the germline ends. CDR3 length: 13 residues. Germline-derived CDR1 and CDR2 are SEHNR and FQNEAQ (reference sequence). The CDR3 DNA reads as TGTGCCAGCAGCCGTCGAGAAGGCACTGAAGCTTTCTTT. This sequence encodes CASSRREGTEAFF.

The gene calls are TRBV20-1 and TRBJ1-5; tentative D call: TRBD1 (5 bases). V was trimmed by 5 bases and J by 1 base, leaving 15 bases between them. Germline V gene lookup returns CDR1 DFQATT and CDR2 SNEGSKA (reference sequence). CDR3 length equals 15 residues. The CDR3 bases are TGCAGTGCTTTCCCAGCAGGGTCGAGCAATCAGCCCCAGCATTTT. It specifies CSAFPAGSSNQPQHF.

About this clonotype: At one of its ends the junction is not consistent with the germline gene, which may arise from a read error. CDR3 protein: CASSEGQGKTRYF. In DNA, the CDR3 is TGCGCCAGCAGTGAGGGACAGGGAAAGACCCGGTACTTC. V usage is TRBV10-2 and J usage is TRBJ2-5, with TRBD1 matching over 8 bases. Germline V gene lookup returns CDR1 WSHSY and CDR2 SAAADI. CDR3 length equals 13 residues.

This clonotype showed up just once. This clone may be a read error of a much larger clone one base away. Given the absence of the conserved phenylalanine or tryptophan at the CDR3 end, a read error is likely. This chain connects TRBV19 to TRBJ1-1, with D possibly TRBD1 on 5 matching bases. In germline, CDR1 is LNHDA, CDR2 SQIVND (reference sequence). Trimming left V 3 bases short and J 8 bases short, with 10 bases between. There are 12 residues in the CDR3. In DNA, the CDR3 is TGTGCCAGTAGTATCTGGCCAGGGGAAGCTTTCTTA. This translates into CASSIWPGEAFL.

This clonotype was counted a single time. Because the CDR3 is missing its conserved closing phenylalanine or tryptophan, this is likely a read error. The DNA is left out, because the CDR3 cannot be placed on it with certainty; the CDR3 is given as TCRdb lists it. This sequence joins TRBV9 and TRBJ2-7; the table calls TRBD1, which could not be checked here. CDR1 is SGDLS and CDR2 is YYNGEE in the germline V gene. The CDR3 is 8 amino acids in total, end residues counted. CDR3 sequence reads: CASSVYGT.

About this clonotype itself: A clone one base away is much larger, so this may be a read error. J is TRBJ1-5 and V is TRBV24-1, with D possibly being TRBD1 (5 bases). The CDR3 spans 14 residues. CDR1 and CDR2 from the germline V gene are KGHDR and SFDVKD. Trimming removed 6 bases from V and 7 bases from J, with 15 bases in between. CDR3 residues: CATSLGAGGQPQHF. Here the CDR3 DNA reads TGTGCCACCAGTTTAGGGGCAGGCGGGCAGCCCCAGCATTTT.

J is TRBJ2-7 and V is TRBV20-1, with a possible D match to TRBD1 (6 bases). The CDR3 contains 12 residues. V lost 2 bases to trimming and J lost 3 bases, with 8 bases between them. Germline loops: CDR1 DFQATT, CDR2 SNEGSKA (reference sequence). The DNA of the CDR3 is TGCAGTGCTAGATTACAGGGCTACGAGCAGTACTTC. Amino acids: CSARLQGYEQYF.

This chain uses TRBV4-3 with TRBJ1-5; TRBD1 aligns across 8 bases. There are 19 residues in the CDR3. Germline V lookup: CDR1 LGHNA, CDR2 YSLEER. V lost 1 base to trimming and J lost 2 bases; unmatched junction nucleotides: 13. The CDR3 DNA is TGCGCCAGCAGCCAAGTTACCGGGACAGGCGCATGGGGCAATCAGCCCCAGCATTTT. As protein: CASSQVTGTGAWGNQPQHF.

The chain carries TRBV20-1 and TRBJ2-7; 7 positions match TRBD2. The CDR3 covers 18 residues. The V and J ends lost 1 base and 3 bases, in that order; junction bases with no gene match: 18. The germline CDR1 and CDR2 sequences are DFQATT and SNEGSKA (reference sequence). The CDR3 spells CSARAASGSSGDFYEQYF. Written as DNA, the CDR3 is TGCAGTGCTAGAGCGGCTTCGGGATCTAGCGGAGACTTCTACGAGCAGTACTTC.

Regarding this clonotype: A read error may produce the germline difference seen at one junction end. The V and J genes are TRBV7-9 and TRBJ1-3; D might be TRBD1 (5 bases). The CDR3 runs 14 residues. The germline V gene encodes CDR1 SEHNR and CDR2 FQNEAQ (reference sequence). CDR3 DNA sequence: TGCGCCAGCAGCTTGGCGACGGGGGAGGACACCATATATTTT. Translating it yields CASSLATGEDTIYF.

V and J are TRBV6-6 and TRBJ2-5; 11 bases map to TRBD2. V dropped 0 bases and J dropped 5; count of bases not matched to a gene: 5. Germline CDR1 and CDR2: MNHNY and SVGAGI (reference sequence). The CDR3 runs to 16 residues. CDR3 amino acids: CASSYSTSGTAETQYF. CDR3 nucleotide sequence: TGTGCCAGCAGTTACTCGACTAGCGGGACTGCGGAGACCCAGTACTTC.

A note on this clonotype: The junction and the germline gene differ at one end; a read error may be behind it. V is TRBV10-3 and J is TRBJ2-5; D is perhaps TRBD1 (5 bases). Germline CDR1 and CDR2: ENHRY and SYGVKD. The CDR3 totals 14 residues. The CDR3 DNA sequence: TGTGCCAGCAGTGGCAGGGAATTTTGGGAGACCCAGTACTTC. Translating gives CASSGREFWETQYF.

DNA of the CDR3: TGTGCCAGCAGCTCTAGAAGGGGGAACTTCGAGACCCAGTACTTC. Translation: CASSSRRGNFETQYF. J is TRBJ2-5 and V is TRBV7-9; TRBD1 is a possible D gene (6 bases). The germline gives CDR1 SEHNR, CDR2 FQNEAQ (reference sequence). V was pared by 4 bases and J by 5 bases, with 17 bases between. The CDR3 is 15 amino acids. Full variable domain (outside the CDR3, taken from reference TRBV7-9 and TRBJ2-5): DTGVSQNPRHKITKRGQNVTFRCDPISEHNRLYWYRQTLGQGPEFLTYFQNEAQLEKSRLLSDRFSAERPKGSFSTLEIQRTEQGDSAMYLCASSSRRGNFETQYFGPGTRLLVL.

This clonotype was recorded a few times. This chain uses TRBV19 with TRBJ2-2; D may correspond to TRBD1 or TRBD2 (5 bases each). Germline CDR1 is LNHDA and CDR2 is SQIVND (reference sequence). V was pared by 6 bases and J by 2 bases, with 10 bases between. The CDR3 spans 14 residues. The CDR3: CASRRDPNTGELFF. The DNA of the CDR3 is TGTGCCAGTAGAAGGGACCCCAACACCGGGGAGCTGTTTTTT.

This clonotype was counted many times. V usage is TRBV10-2 and J usage is TRBJ1-2; D might be TRBD1 (5 bases). V lost 4 bases, J lost 5 bases, and 17 bases lay in between. Germline loops: CDR1 WSHSY, CDR2 SAAADI. The CDR3 extends over 15 amino acids. The CDR3 DNA reads TGCGCCAGCAGTGTGGTTCAGGGATCCTTTTATGGCTACACCTTC. This codes for CASSVVQGSFYGYTF.

Worth noting for this clonotype: Given a much more abundant clone one base away, this may be a read error. The V and J genes are TRBV4-3 and TRBJ2-5, with D possibly being TRBD1 or TRBD2 (5 bases each). This CDR3 has 16 amino acids. The germline V and J ends were trimmed by 5 bases and 4 bases, with 20 bases remaining between them. Germline CDR1 and CDR2: LGHNA and YSLEER. CDR3 coding DNA: TGCGCCAGCAGCGGGGGACGGGGATTCGCCGGAGAGACCCAGTACTTC. This encodes CASSGGRGFAGETQYF.

In regard to this clonotype: Relative to the germline gene, one junction end is altered; a read error may explain this. The chain has TRBV20-1 and TRBJ1-4, with D unresolved. CDR1 and CDR2 from the germline V gene are DFQATT and SNEGSKA (reference sequence). This CDR3 has 13 amino acids. The CDR3 sequence: CSAREAYGEKLSF. The DNA for the CDR3 is TGCAGTGCCCGAGAGGCGTACGGTGAAAAACTGTCTTTT.

To note about this clonotype: A much larger clone is a single base away; this may be a read error. V is TRBV24-1 and J is TRBJ1-5; 8 positions agree with TRBD1. The CDR3 length is 14 residues. Germline trimming cut 5 bases from V and 5 bases from J; bases unmatched to any gene: 4. CDR1 and CDR2 from the germline V gene are KGHDR and SFDVKD. The CDR3 nucleotides read TGTGCCACCAGTGGGGGGACAGGTCATCAGCCCCAGCATTTT. Translating gives CATSGGTGHQPQHF.

Points on this clonotype: A clone one base away is much larger, so this may be a read error. The chain is built from TRBV7-9 and TRBJ1-2, with a tentative D call TRBD1 (5 bases). Germline assignment: CDR1 SEHNR and CDR2 FQNEAQ (reference sequence). The CDR3 is made up of 16 amino acids. V dropped 5 bases and J dropped 8 bases, with 24 bases sitting between them. The CDR3 spells CASSTSGDSLLFGYTF. The CDR3 nucleotides are TGTGCCAGCAGCACGTCGGGAGACAGCCTTCTATTCGGCTACACCTTC.

The chain carries TRBV15 and TRBJ1-1; tentative D call: TRBD1 (5 bases). V lost 10 bases, J lost 0 bases, and 15 bases lay in between. This CDR3 region has 14 residues. CDR1 is LNHNV and CDR2 is YYDKDF in the germline V gene (reference sequence). The CDR3 loop is CASSSPGMNTEAFF. Here the CDR3 DNA reads TGTGCCAGCAGTTCGCCAGGGATGAACACTGAAGCTTTCTTT.

This clonotype was counted once. V gene TRBV2 combines with J gene TRBJ2-2; D possibly corresponds to TRBD1 (5 bases). The ends were cut back, 6 bases at V and 4 bases at J, with 12 bases in the middle. In germline, CDR1 is SNHLY, CDR2 FYNNEI. The CDR3 totals 14 residues. This CDR3 reads CASSYSGITGELFF. CDR3 DNA: TGTGCCAGCAGCTATTCAGGGATCACCGGGGAGCTGTTTTTT.

The J gene is TRBJ2-7, the V gene TRBV29-1, with a tentative D call TRBD1 (7 bases). Trimming removed 7 bases from V and 2 bases from J, with 21 bases in between. The CDR3 consists of 15 residues. CDR1 and CDR2 from the germline V gene are SQVTM and ANQGSEA. The CDR3 DNA follows: TGCAGCGCCCCAGGGGGGTTGACTGCCCCCTACGAGCAGTACTTC. Residues: CSAPGGLTAPYEQYF.

The rearrangement links TRBV20-1 to TRBJ1-5, with TRBD1 as a possible D gene (5 bases). This CDR3 region has 16 residues. Germline V CDR1 and CDR2: DFQATT, SNEGSKA (reference sequence). Trimming stripped 4 bases from V and 4 bases from J, with 20 bases between. The CDR3 nucleotides are TGCAGTGCTATGGGGGGGGGGTTCACCCAGAATCAGCCCCAGCATTTT. This translates into CSAMGGGFTQNQPQHF.